The 28 T cell receptor beta chains below were found in one sample sequenced in a study of OX40 agonist ivuxolimab in advanced cancers. Measured with immunoSEQ multiplex PCR; TCRdb has only the in-frame clones, and not every one. The sample records about 45,000 clones, roughly 88% being singletons. The starting material was CD4+ or CD8+ T cells sorted from blood, obtained in a trial of the OX40 agonist ivuxolimab. These receptors originate from an adult with an advanced solid tumor such as melanoma, head and neck, liver or kidney cancer.

This clone was detected a few times. The chain has TRBV4-1 and TRBJ1-1; D gene unclear. Germline lookup yields CDR1 MGHRA and CDR2 YSYEKL. V was shortened by 2 bases and J by 1 base, with 8 bases between the two germline ends. This CDR3 spans 14 amino acids. In DNA, the CDR3 is TGCGCCAGCAGCCAAATCGGTCAGAACACTGAAGCTTTCTTT. Amino acids: CASSQIGQNTEAFF.

The V and J genes are TRBV13 and TRBJ1-5; D perhaps matches TRBD1 (5 bases). CDR1 PRHDT and CDR2 FYEKMQ come from the germline V gene (reference sequence). This CDR3 spans 15 amino acids. The V gene lost 6 bases and the J gene lost 2 bases, with 14 bases spanning the gap. The CDR3 nucleotides are TGTGCCAGCAGTGGCGGCCAGGGACGCAATCAGCCCCAGCATTTT. This codes for CASSGGQGRNQPQHF.

This sequence joins TRBV18 and TRBJ1-4; unclear D gene. This CDR3 region has 13 residues. Per the germline V gene, CDR1 is KGHSH and CDR2 is LQKENI. The V and J ends lost 3 bases and 5 bases respectively, with 7 bases between them. The CDR3 DNA is TGTGCCAGCTCACCGGAGTTGAATGAAAAACTGTTTTTT. This codes for CASSPELNEKLFF.

The rearrangement uses TRBV7-9 and TRBJ2-7, with D perhaps TRBD2 (5 bases). CDR1 is SEHNR and CDR2 is FQNEAQ in the germline V gene (reference sequence). This CDR3 has 13 residues. The germline V and J ends were trimmed by 2 bases and 9 bases, with 14 bases remaining between them. CDR3 amino acids: CASSLTEAAVQYF. The CDR3 DNA follows: TGTGCCAGCAGCTTAACGGAGGCTGCAGTGCAGTACTTC.

This rearrangement joins TRBV7-2 to TRBJ1-1; 8 bases agree with TRBD1. This CDR3 is 15 amino acids long. Germline-derived CDR1 and CDR2 are SGHTA and FQGNSA. J was trimmed by 7 bases and V by 5 bases; bases with no gene match: 12. CDR3 residues: CASSNPQGGWLEAFF. For the CDR3, the DNA is TGTGCCAGCAGCAATCCACAGGGGGGGTGGCTTGAAGCTTTCTTT.

J is TRBJ2-1 and V is TRBV7-3; the D is unclear. This CDR3 spans 16 amino acids. Germline CDR1 reads SGHTA; CDR2 reads FQGTGA. With 5 bases removed from V and 0 bases from J, the gap between germline ends came to 14 bases. CDR3 residues: CASSPPGPSSYNEQFF. In DNA, the CDR3 is TGTGCCAGCAGCCCCCCGGGTCCGAGCTCCTACAATGAGCAGTTCTTC.

This chain connects TRBV12-2 to TRBJ2-5; TRBD2 is taken as the D call from the table, unchecked against the DNA. TRBV12-2 is an annotated pseudogene. This CDR3 comprises 18 residues. CDR3 sequence: CASRHRGTSGTRQETQYF. CDR3 sequence (DNA): TGTGCAAGTCGCCACCGCGGGACTAGCGGAACTAGACAAGAGACCCAGTACTTC.

The chain couples TRBV7-6 to TRBJ2-1, with D perhaps given as TRBD1 or TRBD2 (5 bases each). CDR1 is SGHVS, CDR2 FNYEAQ, per germline. The CDR3 has 15 residues. Trimming took 1 base from V and 8 from J, leaving 15 bases between them. The CDR3 DNA sequence: TGTGCCAGCAGCTTAGGGACGACGAGGGGCTATGAGCAGTTCTTC. Translation: CASSLGTTRGYEQFF.

This chain uses TRBV5-1 with TRBJ1-1; D is perhaps TRBD1 (5 bases). The CDR3 spans 15 residues. CDR1 SGHRS and CDR2 YFSETQ come from the germline V gene. V gave up 0 bases and J gave up 1 base, with 10 bases separating them. In nucleotides, the CDR3 is TGCGCCAGCAGCTTGGCCGGGGACTCGAACACTGAAGCTTTCTTT. Translation: CASSLAGDSNTEAFF.

The chain carries TRBV7-9 and TRBJ1-1; D unclear. V shed 4 bases and J shed 1 base, with 10 bases lying between them. CDR1 is SEHNR, CDR2 FQNEAQ, per germline (reference sequence). This CDR3 has 14 residues. DNA of the CDR3: TGTGCCAGCAGCTATGGTCCGGGGAACACTGAAGCTTTCTTT. It codes for CASSYGPGNTEAFF. Drawing the rest from reference TRBV7-9 and TRBJ1-1, the complete variable domain is DTGVSQNPRHKITKRGQNVTFRCDPISEHNRLYWYRQTLGQGPEFLTYFQNEAQLEKSRLLSDRFSAERPKGSFSTLEIQRTEQGDSAMYLCASSYGPGNTEAFFGQGTRLTVV.

The genes are TRBV10-3 and TRBJ1-5; D uncertain. From germline, CDR1 is ENHRY and CDR2 SYGVKD. Trimming removed 5 bases from V and 0 bases from J, with 5 bases in between. The CDR3 totals 13 residues. In DNA, the CDR3 is TGTGCCATCAGTTACAGTAGCAATCAGCCCCAGCATTTT. It translates to CAISYSSNQPQHF.

The chain combines TRBV5-1 with TRBJ1-6; a weak D match, TRBD1 (5 bases). Germline V gene data show CDR1 as SGHRS and CDR2 as YFSETQ. V lost 6 bases and J 7 bases, leaving 17 bases between the germline ends. This CDR3 contains 15 residues. The CDR3 region is CASTRGEMGNSPLHF. For the CDR3, the DNA is TGCGCCAGCACTCGGGGGGAAATGGGCAATTCACCCCTCCACTTT.

This chain links TRBV11-1 with TRBJ1-6; D gene ambiguous. V lost 3 bases to trimming and J lost 9 bases, with 9 bases between them. The CDR3 totals 13 residues. Germline CDR1 SGHAT, CDR2 FQDESV (reference sequence). CDR3 DNA sequence: TGTGCCAGCAGCTTCCCCGGAGGTTCACCCCTCCACTTT. Translated: CASSFPGGSPLHF.

The table lists this clone with a few counts. The DNA for the CDR3 is TGTGCCAGCAGCGTAGATTTGAGCTCCTACAATGAGCAGTTCTTC. Its translation: CASSVDLSSYNEQFF. The V and J genes are TRBV9 and TRBJ2-1; D ambiguous. Deletions cut 0 bases from V and 0 bases from J, with 7 bases between. CDR3 length: 15 residues. Per germline, CDR1 SGDLS and CDR2 YYNGEE.

V is TRBV14 and J is TRBJ1-1, with D unclear. In germline, CDR1 is SGHDN, CDR2 FVKESK. The CDR3 has 12 residues. Trimming stripped 8 bases from V and 2 bases from J, with 9 bases between. Written as DNA, the CDR3 is TGTGCCAGCGGTCGGGTTAACACTGAAGCTTTCTTT. Its protein is CASGRVNTEAFF. The entire variable domain, with the rest obtained from reference TRBV14 and TRBJ1-1, is as follows: EAGVTQFPSHSVIEKGQTVTLRCDPISGHDNLYWYRRVMGKEIKFLLHFVKESKQDESGMPNNRFLAERTGGTYSTLKVQPAELEDSGVYFCASGRVNTEAFFGQGTRLTVV.

The rearrangement joins TRBV4-1 to TRBJ2-5; 10 bases match TRBD2. The DNA end is more similar to TRBJ2-7, so the J call may be wrong. Per the germline V gene, CDR1 is MGHRA and CDR2 is YSYEKL. CDR3 length: 16 residues. The CDR3 spells CASSQEGASGSYEQYF. The CDR3 nucleotides read TGCGCCAGCAGCCAGGAAGGGGCTAGCGGGAGCTACGAGCAGTACTTC.

The chain is built from TRBV7-6 and TRBJ1-3, with 8 bases identical to TRBD1. The germline CDR1 and CDR2 sequences are SGHVS and FNYEAQ. The V and J ends lost 2 bases and 0 bases, in that order; junction bases with no gene match: 9. The CDR3 has 18 amino acids. CDR3 in DNA: TGTGCCAGCAGCTTATACCCCTGGGACAGGAGCTCTGGAAACACCATATATTTT. It encodes CASSLYPWDRSSGNTIYF. Using reference TRBV7-6 and TRBJ1-3 for the parts outside the CDR3, the full variable domain is GAGVSQSPRYKVTKRGQDVALRCDPISGHVSLYWYRQALGQGPEFLTYFNYEAQQDKSGLPNDRFSAERPEGSISTLTIQRTEQRDSAMYRCASSLYPWDRSSGNTIYFGEGSWLTVV.

The chain links TRBV7-2 to TRBJ2-1; 7 nucleotides agree with TRBD2. Germline V gene data show CDR1 as SGHTA and CDR2 as FQGNSA. Losses at the gene ends were 2 bases for V and 3 bases for J; bases not matched to a gene: 4. CDR3 length: 15 residues. In DNA form, the CDR3 reads TGTGCCAGCAGCTTACTTTCGGGGGGCTACAATGAGCAGTTCTTC. Amino acid sequence: CASSLLSGGYNEQFF.

CDR3 in DNA: TGTGCCAGCAAGGACAGGTCAAATTCACCCCTCCACTTT. This gives the protein CASKDRSNSPLHF. The chain links TRBV2 to TRBJ1-6; 7 nucleotides line up with TRBD1. In germline, CDR1 is SNHLY, CDR2 FYNNEI. The V gene end was trimmed by 7 bases and the J gene end by 7 bases; junction bases not matched to a gene: 4. This CDR3 has 13 amino acids.

The gene calls are TRBV7-9 and TRBJ2-3; 8 bases agree with TRBD1. V lost 0 bases to trimming and J lost 6 bases; unmatched junction nucleotides: 2. CDR3 size: 14 residues. CDR1 and CDR2 from the germline V gene are SEHNR and FQNEAQ (reference sequence). The CDR3 nucleotides read TGTGCCAGCAGCTTAGCAACAGGGGGGGATACGCAGTATTTT. The encoded protein is CASSLATGGDTQYF.

This chain joins TRBV27 and TRBJ1-5; D is unresolved. There are 14 residues in the CDR3. Trimming left V 1 base short and J 6 bases short, with 10 bases between. Germline V gives CDR1 MNHEY, CDR2 SMNVEV (reference sequence). The CDR3 nucleotides read TGTGCCAGCAGTTTATATGACAATTCTCAGCCCCAGCATTTT. Translating it yields CASSLYDNSQPQHF.

The J gene is TRBJ1-5, the V gene TRBV7-9; D is ambiguous. Germline lookup yields CDR1 SEHNR and CDR2 FQNEAQ (reference sequence). The V gene lost 1 base and the J gene lost 2 bases, with 9 bases spanning the gap. This CDR3 region has 15 residues. CDR3 protein: CASSLGDVGNQPQHF. The CDR3 DNA reads as TGTGCCAGCAGCTTAGGTGATGTCGGCAATCAGCCCCAGCATTTT.

The chain employs TRBV30 and TRBJ2-3, with D perhaps assigned TRBD1 or TRBD2 (5 bases each). Germline CDR1 is GTSNPN and CDR2 is SVGIG (reference sequence). Trimming shortened V by 3 bases and J by 9 bases, and 13 bases separated the two germline ends. This CDR3 is built from 12 residues. The CDR3, as DNA: TGTGCCTGGAGGGGGTCTGGGGGAACGCAGTATTTT. Translated: CAWRGSGGTQYF.

This clone was seen more than once but under ten times. The rearrangement joins TRBV2 to TRBJ2-7, with 9 bases aligning to TRBD1. The CDR3 totals 14 residues. The germline CDR1 and CDR2 sequences are SNHLY and FYNNEI. V shed 6 bases, J shed 6 bases, and the junction held 9 bases outside the gene matches. Here the CDR3 DNA reads TGTGCCAGCAGCGACTACAGGGGGCGCGGCGAGCAGTACTTC. Encoded protein: CASSDYRGRGEQYF.

This sequence joins TRBV11-1 and TRBJ1-2; the D is unclear. The CDR3 is made up of 12 amino acids. Trimming took 1 base from V and 4 from J, leaving 4 bases between them. CDR1 SGHAT and CDR2 FQDESV come from the germline V gene (reference sequence). CDR3 protein: CASSLEPYGYTF. CDR3 coding DNA: TGTGCCAGCAGCTTAGAGCCCTATGGCTACACCTTC.

This rearrangement joins TRBV4-3 to TRBJ1-2; TRBD1 agrees at 11 bases. J gave up 7 bases and V 0 bases, and 4 bases lay outside the gene matches. Germline CDR1 is LGHNA and CDR2 is YSLEER. The CDR3 has 15 residues. CDR3 sequence (DNA): TGCGCCAGCAGCCAAGAAGGACAGGGGGCAGGTGGCTACACCTTC. Translating it yields CASSQEGQGAGGYTF.

The rearrangement links TRBV19 to TRBJ1-2; D unclear. CDR1 LNHDA and CDR2 SQIVND come from the germline V gene (reference sequence). Between the trimmed V and J ends, which lost 1 base and 8 bases, there was a span of 14 bases. The CDR3 has 14 amino acids. The CDR3: CASSIVEETGGYTF. Here the CDR3 DNA reads TGTGCCAGTAGTATAGTGGAGGAGACGGGCGGCTACACCTTC.

The CDR3 coding sequence is TGTGCCAGCAGCTTACGGGGTGGTGGGGCCAACGTCCTGACTTTC. Translating gives CASSLRGGGANVLTF. The chain couples TRBV5-4 to TRBJ2-6, with D possibly being TRBD2 (5 bases). Germline CDR1 reads SGHNT; CDR2 reads YYREEE (reference sequence). The CDR3 is 15 residues long. V lost 2 bases and J 3 bases, leaving 9 bases between the germline ends.